This T cell receptor (beta chain) appears in the sequencing data of a study of cytomegalovirus exposure and HLA in healthy donors (TCRdb year 2017). With regard to the full study: In an earlier analysis of under 600 of the donors, about 270 Gb of sequence data and 90 million to 120 million unique TCR beta sequences from 150 million to 200 million T cells were reported. An early release covering about 600 HLA-typed donors comprised approximately 290 gigabases of sequencing data and roughly 85 million unique TCR sequences. Of the 300 to 450 genotyped donors, 81% were placed in the genetic ancestry cluster associated with self-reported Caucasian donors. The study aimed to test whether cataloging public T cell receptors could reveal signatures of past pathogen exposure. The study profiled the T cell repertoires of more than 500 subjects by immunosequencing and related them to cytomegalovirus serostatus. A separate validation cohort of approximately 120 different subjects was used in addition to the roughly 720-subject first cohort. The study combined high-throughput TCR immunosequencing, statistical association of individual TCRs with disease status, and machine learning to predict cytomegalovirus infection status. A later analysis re-analyzed previously published TCR beta repertoires from hundreds of donors and added high-resolution HLA genotyping to study TCR occurrence patterns. In the later analysis, no new phenotypic data were used to find candidate immune exposures; instead, reliance was placed on TCR beta sequences and their occurrence across donors. To decide whether each TCR beta V gene segment behaved as functional or pseudogenic, an earlier analysis of approximately 620 of the donors relied on high-throughput TCR beta sequencing. Donor age, sex, ethnicity and CMV serostatus were compiled alongside the repertoire data. A later genetic analysis used genome-wide SNP genotypes for about three fifths of the 666 donors, treating that subset as a discovery cohort. Every repertoire in the discovery cohort had been generated on one and the same sequencing platform. Class I and class II HLA loci were covered by the typing at four-digit resolution. Typing coverage varied by locus: 629-630 donors for A, B, C, DRB1 and DQB1; approximately 500 for DQA1; approximately 570 for DPA1; roughly 450 for DPB1. Several DR-DQ haplotypes were treated as single units for association and clustering because of strong linkage in the cohort. On average, 235,054 unique TCR beta nucleotide sequences were sequenced per donor among 398 genotyped donors of the cohort, with 15% to 20% of those sequences being non-productive. General study outcomes and caveats: Because HLA typing was missing for some donors at each locus, association tests included only the typed subset. Correlated functional status among segregating V segments might be attributable to linkage disequilibrium, but an unknown experimental factor could not be ruled out. It was suggested by the authors that the approach could potentially be generalized to other disease states and immunological phenotypes. In a later analysis, several top co-occurrence clusters were reported to appear linked to parvovirus B19, influenza, CMV and Epstein-Barr virus. A group of highly shared sequence variants was considered likely to be a technical artifact of the sequencing pipeline. Specific HLA alleles were associated with 15,000 to 20,000 TCR beta sequences at a false discovery rate of 0.05 in a later analysis. Cytomegalovirus status was reported to be diagnosed by the classifier with high specificity and sensitivity in both the original and validation cohorts. In a later analysis, most CMV-associated TCR beta chains were found to appear HLA-restricted, with HLA associations seemingly driven largely by CMV exposure. The study listed 150 to 200 TCR beta chains as associated with cytomegalovirus. When HLA alleles, especially DR and DQ, strongly co-occurred, TCR associations were difficult to assign to individual alleles. A later analysis found that HLA-associated TCR beta chains were more clonally expanded and had lower generation probabilities than equally common non-associated chains. According to a later genetic analysis, donors in an Asian-associated ancestry cluster had fewer N-insertions in productive TCRs than the roughly 670-donor mean. Because the 87-base-pair reads could not distinguish some IMGT-functional V segments, including TRBV6-2 and TRBV6-3, those segments were excluded. A further reported finding was that TCR beta sequences accurately predicted the HLA-A and HLA-B alleles for most subjects in the first cohort. This cohort had only TCR beta chains sequenced, and the lack of alpha or paired-chain data limited which features could be detected. Immune exposure information for the cohort was limited to CMV serostatus. Presence/absence analyses assumed roughly uniform sequencing depth across donors, an assumption that may not hold. In vitro tests confirmed that a few of the cytomegalovirus-associated TCR beta chains recognize cytomegalovirus antigens. A later genetic analysis associated a missense DCLRE1C variant with V-gene and J-gene trimming of TCR beta chains, and an independent cohort replicated the association. Most TCR sequences were observed very rarely across donors, whereas some public TCRs were present in many individuals. In a later analysis, TCR association rates were found to vary across HLA loci, with the most associated TCRs seen for DRB1 alleles and the fewest for HLA-C alleles. The earlier analysis of 587 of the donors excluded seventeen rarely observed V segments, including chromosome 9 orphons, because counts were too low. Broadly in line with IMGT annotations, most TCR beta V segments showed up in productive rearrangements about 87% or about 30% of the time in an earlier analysis of approximately 600 of the donors.

Regarding this clone: It has no known antigen specificity. At one end, the junction sequence differs from germline, possibly due to a read error.

The cohort consisted of some 730 healthy bone marrow donors. At the time of sampling, all cohort members were nominally healthy, though unrecorded immune exposures were likely present. The donor tested CMV seronegative and was one of the 352 seronegative cohort members. Each donor provided a peripheral blood sample, and peripheral blood mononuclear cells were used for TCR beta sequencing. The Qiagen DNeasy Blood Extraction Kit was used to extract genomic DNA from the blood cell samples. The library was produced with the immunoSEQ multiplex PCR assay. The multiplex PCR relied on a mix of 60 forward primers for TCR Vbeta segments and 13 reverse primers for TCR Jbeta segments. A multiplex PCR assay on genomic DNA amplified the CDR3 region of rearranged TCR beta genes. The Illumina HiSeq System was used to sequence the amplified TCR beta libraries as 87-base-pair reads. The study's own analysis went as follows. In a later analysis, about 80 million unique TCR beta chains were counted across the 500 to 850 repertoires, and approximately 11 million of these chains were shared by at least two donors. A nearest-neighbor algorithm error-corrected the raw reads and collapsed the reads into unique sequences, merging closely related sequences to remove PCR and sequencing errors. To assign V, D and J gene segments, CDR3 sequences were aligned to IMGT reference sequences. For a sequence to be retained, a match of at least six nucleotides was required to both a V gene segment and a J gene segment. Rearrangements were called productive when the CDR3 lacked stop codons and stayed in frame with V and J; all others were non-productive. Following IMGT convention, CDR3 was defined as the stretch from the second conserved V-encoded cysteine to the conserved J-encoded phenylalanine. Sequences without an unambiguous match to a single V gene segment were excluded from the earlier analysis of about 600 of the donors. In an earlier analysis of a few hundred of the donors, a V segment was called functional when productive rearrangements were above 56.7%, and segregating when the standard deviation between donors exceeded 5%. A statistical classification framework was developed to diagnose cytomegalovirus status using the catalog of TCR beta chain sequences. V and J gene assignment, in a later analysis, came from comparing TCR nucleotide sequences with IMGT/GENE-DB human TR gene sequences. A later analysis assigned CDR3 sequences and most-parsimonious VDJ recombination scenarios with the TCRdist pipeline. A later analysis defined each TCR beta chain by its CDR3 amino acid sequence plus V-gene family, and excluded reads lacking a unique V-gene family. As a way to deal with suspected cross-contamination and a sequencing artifact, a later analysis dropped 592 nucleotide sequences that were highly shared and had low generation probability. For each public chain, a later analysis derived a clonal expansion index from normalized ranks of inferred template counts within each repertoire. A later analysis computed generation probabilities with a VDJ recombination model fitted to out-of-frame rearrangements, and checked the results against IGoR. In a later analysis, TCR-TCR, TCR-HLA and TCR-CMV co-occurrence was scored with hypergeometric tests, and a repertoire-size bias correction was applied to TCR pairs. False discovery rates were estimated in a later analysis by permuting HLA or CMV assignments 20 times. In a later analysis, co-occurring TCRs were grouped using DBSCAN, with TCRdist sequence similarity added in when clustering inside HLA-allele-positive subsets. Repertoires with fewer than 30,000 or more than 120,000 public chains were left out of co-occurrence clustering, as were roughly five repertoires with anomalous nucleotide sharing. TCRdb carries this immuneACCESS record with in-frame sequences only. Its versions omit some clonotypes, under half of them owing to an unresolved V gene in the studies checked, with the rest unexplained. V and J calls and clone size are as listed in that table; D and trimming were resolved from the DNA. For this sample there are some 200,000 clones; less than 85% appear just once. Clones ranked in the top ten supply 0.63% of the sample.

The CDR3 starts with the cysteine, ends with the phenylalanine, and has 16 residues. Only the CDR3 DNA is retained, 48 bases long and in frame from the first base. The germline V gene (reference sequence) specifies SEHNR as CDR1 and FQNEAQ as CDR2. This sequence was found in a man between 18 and 29 years old in good health and CMV-seronegative. The V and J segments used are TRBV7-9 and TRBJ2-2; 6 matching bases give a weak D call of TRBD2. What was sequenced was PBMCs. The DNA sequence is given as TGTTCCAGCAGCTTGGCCACCGGGACTGGCACCGGGGAGCTGTTTTTT. Translated, this gives CSSSLATGTGTGELFF.